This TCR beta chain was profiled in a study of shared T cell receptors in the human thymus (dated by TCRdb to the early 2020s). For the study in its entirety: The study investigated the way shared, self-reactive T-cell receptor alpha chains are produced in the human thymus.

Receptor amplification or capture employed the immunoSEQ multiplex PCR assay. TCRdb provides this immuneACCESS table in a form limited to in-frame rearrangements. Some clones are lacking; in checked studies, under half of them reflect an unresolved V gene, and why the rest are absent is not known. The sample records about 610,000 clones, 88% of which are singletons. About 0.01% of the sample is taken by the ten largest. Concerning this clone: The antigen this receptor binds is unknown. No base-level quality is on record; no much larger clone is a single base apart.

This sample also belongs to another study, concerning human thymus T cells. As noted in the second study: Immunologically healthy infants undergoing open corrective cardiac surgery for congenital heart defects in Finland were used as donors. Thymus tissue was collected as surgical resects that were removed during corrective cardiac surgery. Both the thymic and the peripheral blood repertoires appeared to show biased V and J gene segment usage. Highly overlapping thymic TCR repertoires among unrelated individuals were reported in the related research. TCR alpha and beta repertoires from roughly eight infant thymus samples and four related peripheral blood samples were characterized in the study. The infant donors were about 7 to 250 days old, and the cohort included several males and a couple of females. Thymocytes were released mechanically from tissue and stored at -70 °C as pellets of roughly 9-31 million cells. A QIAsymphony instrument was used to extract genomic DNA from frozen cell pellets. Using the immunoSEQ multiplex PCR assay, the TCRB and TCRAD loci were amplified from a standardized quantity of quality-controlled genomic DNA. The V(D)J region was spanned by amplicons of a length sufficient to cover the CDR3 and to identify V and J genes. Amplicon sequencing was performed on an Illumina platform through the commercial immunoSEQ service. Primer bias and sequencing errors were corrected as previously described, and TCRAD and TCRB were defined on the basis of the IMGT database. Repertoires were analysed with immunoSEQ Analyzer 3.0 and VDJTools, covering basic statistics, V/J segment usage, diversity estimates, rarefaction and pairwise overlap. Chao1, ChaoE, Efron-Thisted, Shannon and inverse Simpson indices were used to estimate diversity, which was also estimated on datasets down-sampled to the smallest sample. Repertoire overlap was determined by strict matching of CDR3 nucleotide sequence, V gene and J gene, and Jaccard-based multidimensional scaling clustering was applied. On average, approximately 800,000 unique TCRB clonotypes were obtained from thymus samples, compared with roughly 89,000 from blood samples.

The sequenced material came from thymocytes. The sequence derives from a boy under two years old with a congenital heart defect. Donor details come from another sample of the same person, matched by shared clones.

The nucleotide sequence is given as TGTGCCACCAGCCATATTCACGGTTACAATGAGCAGTTCTTC. The resulting protein is CATSHIHGYNEQFF. In this chain, TRBV15 is recombined with TRBJ2-1, with the D gene too uncertain to name. From the cysteine through the phenylalanine, the CDR3 covers 14 amino acids. The sequence is cut down to CDR3 DNA, 42 bases in frame from base 1. CDR1 LNHNV and CDR2 YYDKDF are derived from the germline V gene (reference sequence). Between the V and J ends, shortened by 5 bases and 4 bases respectively, the junction contains 12 bases.